The T cell receptor beta chain under discussion was sequenced for a study of shared clonotypes between healthy human individuals. Looking at the study overall: Three plates each covered CD4 naive and memory; CD8 naive two, CD8 memory one. Whole-study findings and limits: Only blood samples were collected, and tissue repertoires likely differ. Incompleteness in sorted-subset sequencing, despite large depth, was shown by rarefaction.

The CDR3 has 13 amino acids. Germline V lookup: CDR1 SGHRS, CDR2 YFSETQ. Trimming pared 3 bases from V and 6 bases from J, leaving 9 bases between. On this clone: Its antigen is unidentified.

Profiled with immunoSEQ multiplex PCR; TCRdb holds only in-frame clones, not every one. This sample has 2 million to 3 million clones; over 85% occur once, and the top ten carry 0.11% to 0.15%. Donors were healthy HIV-negative adults without recent acute infections or vaccinations. The sequence came from a man in his late teens or twenties in good health. V usage is TRBV5-1 and J usage is TRBJ2-2, with no clear D. The specimen sequenced was naive CD4+ T cells sorted from blood. The subset was: CD45RA+ positively selected. The CDR3 DNA follows: TGCGCCAGCAGCTCACTGCGGCCCGGGGAGCTGTTTTTT. Residues: CASSSLRPGELFF. Full variable domain (missing parts from reference TRBV5-1 and TRBJ2-2): KAGVTQTPRYLIKTRGQQVTLSCSPISGHRSVSWYQQTPGQGLQFLFEYFSETQRNKGNFPGRFSGRQFSNSRSEMNVSTLELGDSALYLCASSSLRPGELFFGEGSRLTVL.